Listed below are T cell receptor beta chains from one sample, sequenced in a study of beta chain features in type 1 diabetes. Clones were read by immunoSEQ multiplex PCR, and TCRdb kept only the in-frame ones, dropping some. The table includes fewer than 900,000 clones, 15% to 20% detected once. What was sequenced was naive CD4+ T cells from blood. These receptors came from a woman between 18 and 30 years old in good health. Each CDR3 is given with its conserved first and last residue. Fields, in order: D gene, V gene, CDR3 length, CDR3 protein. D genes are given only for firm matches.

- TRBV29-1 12 CSVESQHDGYTF
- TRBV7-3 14 CASSLTGITGELFF
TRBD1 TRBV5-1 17 CASSLSGGRMWGNEQFF
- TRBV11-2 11 CASGFHYEQYF
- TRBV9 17 CASSVGVSGGSDEKLFF
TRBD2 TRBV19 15 CASTRLAGDSGELFF
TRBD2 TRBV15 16 CATSAGTSGGMDTQYF
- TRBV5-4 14 CASSSDHTDETQYF
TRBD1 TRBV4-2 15 CASSQDWTGGDTQYF
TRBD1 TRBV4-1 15 CASSQAGQGIYEQYF
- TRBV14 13 CASSSVGVETQYF
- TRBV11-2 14 CASSLRGLNTEAFF
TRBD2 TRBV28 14 CASRLAGGIETQYF
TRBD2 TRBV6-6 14 CASSSILAAYEQYF
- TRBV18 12 CASSPGALEQFF
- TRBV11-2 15 CASTPAGATNEKLFF
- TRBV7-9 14 CASSVTGLGSGYTF
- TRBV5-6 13 CASSLGLAETQYF